This T cell receptor (beta chain) was recovered during a study of T-cell memory formation after mild COVID-19. CDR1 is LGHDT, CDR2 YNNKEL, per germline (reference sequence). V lost 0 bases, J lost 4 bases, and 15 bases stayed unmatched. This CDR3 has 20 residues. MiXCR was run by TCRdb on the 5' RACE reads, yielding one entry per CDR3 protein. This sample has more than 450,000 distinct CDR3 sequences, with roughly 17% found just once. This clonotype was obtained from an adult woman who had mild COVID-19 (a few samples of this study predate the infection). Cell type and time point are not known. Sequencing was done on a sample of PBMCs or a T cell subset sorted from them (not recorded which). The rearrangement joins TRBV3-1 to TRBJ2-2; 9 nucleotides agree with TRBD2. The CDR3 loop reads CASSQDFLRVSGRITGELFF. The CDR3 coding sequence is TGTGCCAGCAGCCAAGATTTCCTTCGTGTTAGCGGGAGAATCACCGGGGAGCTGTTTTTT.